Below, 21 T cell receptor beta chains from the same sample are listed, as sequenced in a study of blood T cells in healthy people across ages. A J-beta primer mix and a sample-barcoded 5' primer were used in a second PCR of about 7 to 12 cycles. Each CDR3 protein is one row after TCRdb ran MiXCR on the 5' RACE reads. The data show about 930,000 distinct CDR3 sequences, with 25% to 35% seen just once and roughly a tenth held by the top ten. The data were also submitted as part of a second study, on T cells of mothers and their children.

Sequences were obtained from blood. The receptors come from a woman in her thirties or forties in good health.

In the case of this clonotype: This may be a read error, as it is one base from a much larger clone. The CDR3 spells CAGRTGVEETQYF. The CDR3 DNA reads TGTGCCGGCAGGACGGGAGTCGAAGAGACCCAGTACTTC. The J gene is TRBJ2-7, the V gene TRBV12-3 or TRBV12-4; TRBD2 might be the D (6 bases). With the DNA end fitting TRBJ2-5 better, the J assignment may be wrong. The CDR3 is 13 residues long.

This clonotype was seen ten or more times. V is TRBV20-1 and J is TRBJ2-7; D possibly corresponds to TRBD2 (7 bases). This CDR3 is built from 14 residues. Germline values: CDR1 DFQATT, CDR2 SNEGSKA (reference sequence). V lost 1 base to trimming and J lost 2 bases, with 12 bases between them. The CDR3, as DNA: TGCAGTGCTAGAGCCCCCGGGGGGCCCTACGAGCAGTACTTC. Encoded protein: CSARAPGGPYEQYF.

This clonotype came up many times. DNA of the CDR3: TGTGCCAGTAGCCTCAGGGAACCCTACGAGCAGTACTTC. This gives the protein CASSLREPYEQYF. The chain uses TRBV19 and TRBJ2-7; possibly TRBD1 for D (5 bases). This CDR3 is built from 13 residues. Deletions cut 6 bases from V and 2 bases from J, with 11 bases between. Germline lookup yields CDR1 LNHDA and CDR2 SQIVND (reference sequence).

This clonotype came up a few times. This rearrangement joins TRBV5-6 to TRBJ2-4; the D is unclear. V was clipped by 2 bases and J by 5 bases, with 5 bases between them. CDR3 length equals 12 residues. From germline, CDR1 is SGHDT and CDR2 YYEEEE. The CDR3 sequence: CASSFSENIQYF. The CDR3 nucleotides are TGTGCCAGCAGCTTCTCCGAAAACATTCAGTACTTC.

In nucleotides, the CDR3 is TGTGCCAGCAGTTTTGGAGCAGGGAGTGATTATGGCTACACCTTC. Its protein product is CASSFGAGSDYGYTF. J is TRBJ1-2 and V is TRBV5-5, with a weak D call TRBD1 (5 bases). The V gene lost 5 bases and the J gene lost 5 bases, with 19 bases spanning the gap. The CDR3 extends over 15 amino acids. The V gene's germline CDR1 is SGHKS and CDR2 YYEKEE (reference sequence).

About this clonotype: Since a much larger clone is just one base distant, this may be a read error. This chain links TRBV7-2 with TRBJ2-5; D gene unclear. Germline V CDR1 and CDR2: SGHTA, FQGNSA. The CDR3 loop spans 12 amino acids. The V end lost 2 bases, the J end lost 5 bases, and 6 bases lay between the germline ends. This chain's CDR3 is CTSSLYRETQYF. Here the CDR3 DNA reads TGTACCAGCAGCTTATATCGGGAGACCCAGTACTTC.

The rearrangement links TRBV3-1 to TRBJ1-6; the D is unclear. The ends were cut back, 8 bases at V and 4 bases at J, with 12 bases in the middle. The CDR3 contains 14 residues. The germline gives CDR1 LGHDT, CDR2 YNNKEL (reference sequence). DNA of the CDR3: TGTGCCAGCGGACCGGACGGATATAATTCACCCCTCCACTTT. Amino acid sequence: CASGPDGYNSPLHF.

A remark on this clonotype: With a much larger clone just one base away, this may be a read error. The chain combines TRBV5-6 with TRBJ2-5, with a tentative D call TRBD2 (6 bases). Germline loops: CDR1 SGHDT, CDR2 YYEEEE. The CDR3 is 13 amino acids. Deletions cut 7 bases from V and 11 bases from J, with 21 bases between. CDR3 protein: CASRPLGGDEQYF. The CDR3 DNA reads as TGTGCCAGCCGGCCCCTGGGAGGTGATGAGCAGTACTTC.

This chain joins TRBV7-3 and TRBJ1-6; D is perhaps TRBD1 (6 bases). The V gene lost 5 bases and the J gene lost 8 bases, with 16 bases spanning the gap. Per germline, CDR1 SGHTA and CDR2 FQGTGA. The CDR3 runs 15 residues. CDR3 loop: CASSPNGDTYSPLHF. The CDR3 DNA sequence: TGTGCCAGCAGCCCCAATGGGGACACCTATTCACCCCTCCACTTT.

The sample holds a few counts of this clonotype. Given a much more abundant clone one base away, this may be a read error. The V and J genes are TRBV4-1 and TRBJ2-7, with D perhaps matching TRBD1 (5 bases). V lost 0 bases to trimming and J lost 2 bases, with 17 bases between them. The CDR3 sequence is 17 residues long. Germline V gene lookup returns CDR1 MGHRA and CDR2 YSYEKL. CDR3 coding DNA: TGCGCCAGCAGCCAAGATCCTAACAGGCGCAAACCCTACGAGCAGTACTTC. This gives the protein CASSQDPNRRKPYEQYF.

The chain employs TRBV15 and TRBJ2-2; D possibly corresponds to TRBD2 (7 bases). CDR1 and CDR2 (germline): LNHNV, YYDKDF (reference sequence). This CDR3 contains 17 residues. V lost 1 base and J lost 2, with 14 bases in between. The CDR3 nucleotides read TGTGCCACCAGCAGAGCAGGAGGCGGGGGCAACACCGGGGAGCTGTTTTTT. Protein sequence: CATSRAGGGGNTGELFF.

The genes are TRBV5-8 and TRBJ1-5; 12 bases map to TRBD1. This CDR3 comprises 17 residues. Germline CDR1 reads SGHTS; CDR2 reads YDEGEE. V was pared by 3 bases and J by 2 bases, with 6 bases of the junction left unmatched. CDR3 nucleotide sequence: TGTGCCAGCAGCTCGGGACAGGGGGCGTTGCGCAATCAGCCCCAGCATTTT. Protein: CASSSGQGALRNQPQHF. The variable domain in full, completed from reference TRBV5-8 and TRBJ1-5, reads EAGVTQSPTHLIKTRGQQATLRCSPISGHTSVYWYQQALGLGLQFLLWYDEGEERNRGNFPPRFSGRQFPNYSSELNVNALELEDSALYLCASSSGQGALRNQPQHFGDGTRLSIL.

The chain joins TRBV6-1 to TRBJ2-4; 10 bases are a match to TRBD1. The CDR3 totals 17 residues. The junction had 7 bases not matched to a gene; V was cut back by 4 bases and J by 1 base. Germline CDR1 reads MNHNS; CDR2 reads SASEGT. CDR3 protein: CASSGGQGMGAKNIQYF. In DNA form, the CDR3 reads TGTGCCAGCAGTGGGGGACAGGGGATGGGGGCCAAAAACATTCAGTACTTC.

The gene calls are TRBV6-5 and TRBJ2-3; D may be TRBD1 (5 bases). The CDR3 runs to 14 residues. V was shortened by 2 bases and J by 6 bases, with 12 bases between the two germline ends. Per the germline V gene, CDR1 is MNHEY and CDR2 is SVGAGI. CDR3: CASSYRAGRDTQYF. CDR3 in DNA: TGTGCCAGCAGTTACAGGGCAGGGCGGGATACGCAGTATTTT.

V usage is TRBV7-3 and J usage is TRBJ2-5; TRBD1 might be the D (5 bases). The CDR3 sequence is 14 residues long. From germline, CDR1 is SGHTA and CDR2 FQGTGA. V was cut by 4 bases and J by 5 bases, with 14 bases left in between. The CDR3 DNA follows: TGTGCCAGCAGCTCCTCAGGGTTTGGGGAGACCCAGTACTTC. Its translation: CASSSSGFGETQYF.

The gene calls are TRBV10-2 and TRBJ2-1; 11 nucleotides agree with TRBD2. Losses at the gene ends were 9 bases for V and 13 bases for J; bases not matched to a gene: 11. Germline CDR1 reads WSHSY; CDR2 reads SAAADI. The CDR3 sequence is 13 residues long. In DNA, the CDR3 is TGCGCCAGTAGCGGGGGGGAGGGAGAGACCCAGTTCTTC. Protein: CASSGGEGETQFF.

This clonotype was observed many times. The chain uses TRBV27 and TRBJ2-5, with D uncertain. This CDR3 spans 14 amino acids. V lost 2 bases and J lost 4, with 11 bases in between. The germline gives CDR1 MNHEY, CDR2 SMNVEV (reference sequence). The CDR3 DNA is TGTGCCAGCAGTTTAATGACTCGCGCAGAGACCCAGTACTTC. Protein product: CASSLMTRAETQYF.

This clonotype was found a few times. The CDR3, as DNA: TGCAGTGCTAAACAGGGGAACGGTGAAAAACTGTTTTTT. Amino acids: CSAKQGNGEKLFF. The chain has TRBV20-1 and TRBJ1-4, with 7 bases lining up with TRBD1. The trim removed 4 bases at V and 7 bases at J, leaving 6 bases unmatched. CDR1 and CDR2 from the germline V gene are DFQATT and SNEGSKA (reference sequence). The CDR3 length is 13 residues.

This clonotype was seen at least ten times. The chain uses TRBV10-3 and TRBJ2-7; tentative D call: TRBD1 (6 bases). CDR3 length equals 12 residues. Germline V lookup: CDR1 ENHRY, CDR2 SYGVKD. Trimming took 10 bases from V and 0 from J, leaving 10 bases between them. The DNA for the CDR3 is TGTGCCACCGCAGGGGCCTCCTACGAGCAGTACTTC. It is translated as CATAGASYEQYF.

This clonotype was counted only a few times. The chain couples TRBV28 to TRBJ2-7, with D possibly matching TRBD2 (5 bases). Germline CDR1 MDHEN, CDR2 SYDVKM. This CDR3 is 14 amino acids long. The ends were cut back, 1 base at V and 5 bases at J, with 12 bases in the middle. The CDR3 loop is CASSLLAGADEQYF. The CDR3 DNA is TGTGCCAGCAGTTTATTGGCAGGAGCGGACGAGCAGTACTTC.

As to this clonotype: A much larger clone sits a single nucleotide away, making a read error possible. This chain links TRBV20-1 with TRBJ1-1; the D gene is possibly TRBD1 (5 bases). Deletions cut 8 bases from V and 4 bases from J, with 20 bases between. CDR1 is DFQATT and CDR2 is SNEGSKA in the germline V gene (reference sequence). The CDR3 loop spans 14 amino acids. The CDR3 DNA is TGCAGTTCGCAAACCCAAGGAGGGACCACTGAAGCTTTCTTT. Translated: CSSQTQGGTTEAFF.